This TCR beta chain derives from a study of control samples from healthy donors and cancer patients. The germline V gene encodes CDR1 SGDLS and CDR2 YYNGEE. There are 12 residues in the CDR3. V gave up 0 bases and J gave up 7 bases, with 7 bases separating them. TCRdb's table, derived via immunoSEQ multiplex PCR, lists solely in-frame clones and lacks some. The sample lists roughly 120,000 clones; more than 70% were seen once. This clone has more than one count but fewer than ten. The sequence was obtained from a woman aged 70-85 years in good health. Sequenced input: blood. This chain connects TRBV9 to TRBJ1-2; D not resolved. CDR3 region: CASSVGQSGYTF. The CDR3 DNA sequence: TGTGCCAGCAGCGTAGGGCAGAGTGGCTACACCTTC.